The clone carrying this T cell receptor beta chain occurred a few times. CDR3 length equals 13 residues. V was pared by 5 bases and J by 2 bases, with 10 bases between. Per the germline V gene, CDR1 is MDHEN and CDR2 is SYDVKM. Study processing details: Estimates of nucleated cell counts were drawn from the amplification of reference gene primers. The repertoire was sequenced with immunoSEQ multiplex PCR; TCRdb's copy has only in-frame clones and lacks some. The V and J calls and clone size were taken over from that table, and D and trimming were inferred from the DNA. The sample consists of about 170,000 clones, 65% to 85% of them appearing once. This sample is part of a study of blood T cell repertoires in COVID-19. At the level of the study: The origin of the acute and convalescent COVID-19 samples was the United States, Italy and Spain. In each case, the material was cDNA or gDNA derived from T cells, B-cell-depleted T cells, or PBMCs.

The chain combines TRBV28 with TRBJ2-7, with D perhaps matching TRBD1 (5 bases). The specimen sequenced was peripheral blood. This TCR derives from a man aged 65 to 79 with active or convalescent COVID-19. CDR3 bases: TGTGCCAGCAGTCCCCCAGGGACCTACGAGCAGTACTTC. As protein: CASSPPGTYEQYF.